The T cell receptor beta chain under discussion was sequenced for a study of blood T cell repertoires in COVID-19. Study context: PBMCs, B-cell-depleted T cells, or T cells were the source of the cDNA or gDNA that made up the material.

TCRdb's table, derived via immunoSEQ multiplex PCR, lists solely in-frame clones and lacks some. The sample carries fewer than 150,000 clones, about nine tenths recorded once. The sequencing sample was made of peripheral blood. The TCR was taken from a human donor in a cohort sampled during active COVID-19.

This chain's CDR3 is CASSLVLASYNEQFF. CDR3 sequence (DNA): TGTGCCAGCAGCTTAGTTTTAGCGAGTTACAATGAGCAGTTCTTC. The chain has TRBV7-8 and TRBJ2-1; weak D call: TRBD2 (5 bases). CDR1 is SGHVS and CDR2 is FQNEAQ in the germline V gene. The CDR3 is 15 residues long. Trimming pared 1 base from V and 4 bases from J, leaving 11 bases between.